The 21 T cell receptor beta chains presented below share a single source sample, sequenced in a study of persistence of HIV-infected CD4 T cells. Their cognate antigens are unknown. Sequencing used immunoSEQ version 4 in survey mode. TCRdb's table, derived via immunoSEQ multiplex PCR, lists solely in-frame clones and lacks some. This table holds thousands of clones, approximately 82% found once. Cells were stimulated with overlapping HIV-1 Gag 15-mer peptides. Sorting selected CD4+ T cells upregulating both CD40 ligand and CD69. This sample comprised CD4+ T cells sorted from PBMCs after approximately 18-hour stimulation, obtained from a patient who received antiretroviral therapy. Receptor source: an adult woman with HIV who was CMV-seropositive.

This sequence joins TRBV2 and TRBJ2-2; D might be TRBD1 (5 bases). The germline gives CDR1 SNHLY, CDR2 FYNNEI. V lost 4 bases to trimming and J lost 0 bases, with 6 bases between them. The CDR3 spans 14 residues. CDR3 region: CASSGTSNTGELFF. The CDR3 DNA is TGTGCCAGCAGTGGGACATCGAACACCGGGGAGCTGTTTTTT.

CDR3 loop: CASSPEPLGGKNIQYF. Written as DNA, the CDR3 is TGCGCCAGCAGCCCCGAGCCTCTTGGGGGCAAAAACATTCAGTACTTC. The rearrangement joins TRBV5-1 to TRBJ2-4; D is perhaps TRBD1 or TRBD2 (5 bases each). V lost 4 bases and J 3 bases, leaving 17 bases between the germline ends. Germline CDR1 SGHRS, CDR2 YFSETQ. The CDR3 has 16 amino acids.

Only one count was recorded for this clone. The chain employs TRBV19 and TRBJ2-1, with 12 bases aligning to TRBD1. The V segment lost 7 bases and the J segment 7 bases; nucleotides outside the gene matches: 5. This CDR3 has 14 amino acids. In germline, CDR1 is LNHDA, CDR2 SQIVND (reference sequence). DNA of the CDR3: TGTGCCAGTACCGGGACAGGGGGCTCGAATGAGCAGTTCTTC. It is translated as CASTGTGGSNEQFF. Supplemented by reference TRBV19 and TRBJ2-1, the full variable domain reads DGGITQSPKYLFRKEGQNVTLSCEQNLNHDAMYWYRQDPGQGLRLIYYSQIVNDFQKGDIAEGYSVSREKKESFPLTVTSAQKNPTAFYLCASTGTGGSNEQFFGPGTRLTVL.

DNA for the CDR3: TGTGCCAGCAGTTTAAGGGACAGGGAAGCTTTCTTT. It is translated as CASSLRDREAFF. The chain is built from TRBV12-3 or TRBV12-4 and TRBJ1-1; TRBD1 matches at 8 bases. The CDR3 spans 12 residues. V gave up 2 bases and J gave up 8 bases; unmatched junction bases: 1.

V usage is TRBV30 and J usage is TRBJ1-1; 7 bases match TRBD1. The junction had 4 bases not matched to a gene; V was cut back by 2 bases and J by 4 bases. Germline assignment: CDR1 GTSNPN and CDR2 SVGIG (reference sequence). The CDR3 consists of 13 residues. DNA of the CDR3: TGTGCCTGGAGTAGACAGGGCCTCACTGAAGCTTTCTTT. It translates to CAWSRQGLTEAFF.

V usage is TRBV27 and J usage is TRBJ1-1, with D hard to call. The CDR3 is 13 residues long. The germline V and J ends were trimmed by 8 bases and 2 bases, with 12 bases remaining between them. From germline, CDR1 is MNHEY and CDR2 SMNVEV (reference sequence). This CDR3 reads CASSSKTNTEAFF. CDR3 DNA sequence: TGTGCCAGCTCCTCAAAAACTAACACTGAAGCTTTCTTT.

In DNA form, the CDR3 reads TGTGCCAGCAGCCCAAGGGACAGGGGTAACACTGAAGCTTTCTTT. Its translation: CASSPRDRGNTEAFF. The chain is built from TRBV7-8 and TRBJ1-1, with 10 bases that match TRBD1. Germline loops: CDR1 SGHVS, CDR2 FQNEAQ. The CDR3 totals 15 residues. V lost 5 bases to trimming and J lost 2 bases; unmatched junction nucleotides: 5.

This chain links TRBV4-1 with TRBJ1-2; D unresolved. Germline assignment: CDR1 MGHRA and CDR2 YSYEKL. The CDR3 has 15 amino acids. Trimming shortened V by 1 base and J by 4 bases, and 13 bases separated the two germline ends. The CDR3 coding sequence is TGCGCCAGCAGCCAAGTGGGTCAGGTCGGCTATGGCTACACCTTC. This sequence encodes CASSQVGQVGYGYTF.

The genes are TRBV6-6 and TRBJ2-1; possible D gene TRBD2, 6 bases. This CDR3 is built from 15 residues. Trimming cost V 9 bases and J 6 bases, with 21 bases left between them. The V gene's germline CDR1 is MNHNY and CDR2 SVGAGI (reference sequence). The CDR3 nucleotides read TGTGCCAGTGGGTTTCGTCCTAGCGCCGGCAATGAGCAGTTCTTC. Its protein product is CASGFRPSAGNEQFF.

V is TRBV12-3 or TRBV12-4 and J is TRBJ2-3; D remains ambiguous. V shed 2 bases and J shed 1 base, with 1 base lying between them. This CDR3 region has 12 residues. CDR3 DNA sequence: TGTGCCAGCAGTTTACGCACAGATACGCAGTATTTT. Amino acids: CASSLRTDTQYF.

The gene calls are TRBV19 and TRBJ2-7; D possibly matches TRBD1 or TRBD2 (5 bases each). CDR1 is LNHDA, CDR2 SQIVND, per germline (reference sequence). The CDR3 totals 12 residues. V was pared by 8 bases and J by 4 bases, with 12 bases between. CDR3 in amino acids: CASSQDSYEQYF. As DNA, the CDR3 is TGTGCCAGTTCACAGGACTCATACGAGCAGTACTTC.

This clone was picked up one time. V is TRBV5-1 and J is TRBJ2-2; TRBD1 might be the D (5 bases). CDR3 size: 16 residues. V shed 3 bases and J shed 1 base, with 13 bases lying between them. Germline assignment: CDR1 SGHRS and CDR2 YFSETQ. CDR3 DNA: TGCGCCAGCAGCTCCCCAATGGGGCGGAACACCGGGGAGCTGTTTTTT. Protein sequence: CASSSPMGRNTGELFF. The whole variable domain, remainder taken from reference TRBV5-1 and TRBJ2-2, is KAGVTQTPRYLIKTRGQQVTLSCSPISGHRSVSWYQQTPGQGLQFLFEYFSETQRNKGNFPGRFSGRQFSNSRSEMNVSTLELGDSALYLCASSSPMGRNTGELFFGEGSRLTVL.

The chain recombines TRBV24-1 with TRBJ2-2; the D gene is possibly TRBD1 (6 bases). There are 16 residues in the CDR3. Trimming removed 0 bases from V and 4 bases from J, with 11 bases in between. Germline values: CDR1 KGHDR, CDR2 SFDVKD. The CDR3 DNA reads TGTGCCACCAGTGATTTGTATGGGGGCGTCACCGGGGAGCTGTTTTTT. Amino acids: CATSDLYGGVTGELFF.

This chain uses TRBV2 with TRBJ2-7; 9 nucleotides agree with TRBD1. V trimming: 2 bases; J trimming: 7 bases; junction bases outside the gene matches: 27. In germline, CDR1 is SNHLY, CDR2 FYNNEI. The CDR3 consists of 21 residues. The CDR3 sequence: CASSEPPGQGFRERFVSEQYF. The CDR3 coding sequence is TGTGCCAGCAGTGAACCCCCGGGACAGGGATTTCGGGAGCGTTTCGTTTCAGAGCAGTACTTC. Complete variable domain (other parts from reference TRBV2 and TRBJ2-7): EPEVTQTPSHQVTQMGQEVILRCVPISNHLYFYWYRQILGQKVEFLVSFYNNEISEKSEIFDDQFSVERPDGSNFTLKIRSTKLEDSAMYFCASSEPPGQGFRERFVSEQYFGPGTRLTVT.

The chain uses TRBV3-1 (or the pseudogene TRBV3-2) and TRBJ2-2; 9 bases match TRBD1. There are 14 residues in the CDR3. CDR1 and CDR2 from the germline V gene are LGHDT and YNNKEL (reference sequence). Trimming removed 8 bases from V and 5 bases from J; junction bases left unmatched: 6. The CDR3: CASGDRARTGELFF. For the CDR3, the DNA is TGTGCCAGCGGGGACAGGGCAAGAACCGGGGAGCTGTTTTTT.

The V call is TRBV21-1, the J call TRBJ1-6. TRBV21-1 is a pseudogene locus. This CDR3 comprises 16 residues. CDR3 sequence (DNA): TGTGCCAGCAGCAAAGGGGAACGGTGTTGGTGTTCACCCCTCCACTTT. It specifies CASSKGERCWCSPLHF.

The chain is built from TRBV5-4 and TRBJ1-2; D is undetermined. This CDR3 contains 13 residues. Deletions cut 2 bases from V and 3 bases from J, with 8 bases between. Germline loops: CDR1 SGHNT, CDR2 YYREEE (reference sequence). The CDR3 DNA reads as TGTGCCAGCAGCTTTGGGGTCGACTATGGCTACACCTTC. The encoded protein is CASSFGVDYGYTF.

The V call is TRBV5-1, the J call TRBJ1-2; D remains ambiguous. This CDR3 comprises 15 residues. Per the germline V gene, CDR1 is SGHRS and CDR2 is YFSETQ. V was shortened by 0 bases and J by 6 bases, with 15 bases between the two germline ends. CDR3 coding DNA: TGCGCCAGCAGCTTGGCCTCGCAGGTCATCGATGGCTACACCTTC. Encoded protein: CASSLASQVIDGYTF.

The CDR3 sequence is CASGQERDTGELFF. The CDR3 DNA sequence: TGTGCCAGTGGACAGGAAAGAGACACCGGGGAGCTGTTTTTT. The V and J genes are TRBV19 and TRBJ2-2; 7 bases line up with TRBD1. Looked up from germline, CDR1 is LNHDA and CDR2 is SQIVND (reference sequence). The CDR3 consists of 14 residues. V gave up 8 bases and J gave up 3 bases; unmatched junction bases: 6.

The V gene is TRBV5-1, the J gene TRBJ2-1, with TRBD1 as a possible D gene (6 bases). The V end was cut by 0 bases, the J end by 5 bases, with 12 bases between. This CDR3 has 15 residues. The germline gives CDR1 SGHRS, CDR2 YFSETQ. CDR3 sequence: CASSLDQGSHNEQFF. The DNA for the CDR3 is TGCGCCAGCAGCTTGGACCAGGGGTCTCACAATGAGCAGTTCTTC.

J is TRBJ2-1 and V is TRBV24-1; perhaps TRBD1 as D (5 bases). Germline assignment: CDR1 KGHDR and CDR2 SFDVKD. V shed 6 bases and J shed 7 bases, with 12 bases lying between them. The CDR3 contains 13 residues. CDR3 region: CATSPVSGNEQFF. In DNA, the CDR3 is TGTGCCACCAGTCCCGTTTCAGGGAATGAGCAGTTCTTC.